A single sample gave rise to the 9 T cell receptor beta chains below, sequenced in a study of graft-versus-host responses after intestinal transplantation. Clones were sequenced by immunoSEQ multiplex PCR, and TCRdb holds only the in-frame ones, with some missing. Of about 21,000 clones in the sample, approximately 46% were seen once. The sample in question was alloreactive CD4+ T cells from a mixed lymphocyte reaction culture, obtained before intestinal transplant. The sample's subset: CFSE-low proliferating T cells sorted from roughly 6-day pre-transplant mixed lymphocyte reaction (GvH or HvG direction). The receptors here all came from a human patient who received an intestinal transplant.

The gene calls are TRBV5-1 and TRBJ1-1, with a tentative D call TRBD1 (5 bases). Germline CDR1 and CDR2: SGHRS and YFSETQ. The CDR3 has 15 residues. With 6 bases removed from V and 0 bases from J, the gap between germline ends came to 15 bases. In DNA, the CDR3 is TGCGCCAGCACCCTGACGGGGGTTTTGAACACTGAAGCTTTCTTT. This sequence encodes CASTLTGVLNTEAFF.

This clone came up a few times. This chain joins TRBV18 and TRBJ1-1; TRBD1 agrees at 7 bases. Losses at the gene ends were 2 bases for V and 6 bases for J; bases not matched to a gene: 9. Germline values: CDR1 KGHSH, CDR2 LQKENI. The CDR3 runs to 15 residues. CDR3 protein: CASSPSPQGSAEAFF. As DNA, the CDR3 is TGTGCCAGCTCACCATCCCCACAGGGGTCTGCTGAAGCTTTCTTT.

This clone was counted between two and nine times. The genes are TRBV4-2 and TRBJ2-3; TRBD2 aligns across 11 bases. The ends lost 1 base at V and 2 bases at J; junction bases unmatched: 5. There are 17 residues in the CDR3. CDR1 and CDR2 (germline): LGHNA, YNFKEQ. CDR3 residues: CASSQGASGGTTDTQYF. CDR3 coding DNA: TGTGCCAGCAGCCAAGGGGCTAGCGGGGGGACCACAGATACGCAGTATTTT.

V and J are TRBV5-1 and TRBJ2-1; TRBD1 is a possible D gene (6 bases). CDR1 is SGHRS and CDR2 is YFSETQ in the germline V gene. This CDR3 contains 15 residues. V was shortened by 3 bases and J by 5 bases, with 15 bases between the two germline ends. The DNA for the CDR3 is TGCGCCAGCAGCTCCCCCGACAGGTCGAACAATGAGCAGTTCTTC. It encodes CASSSPDRSNNEQFF.

The J gene is TRBJ2-7, the V gene TRBV6-5, with D possibly matching TRBD1 (6 bases). CDR1 is MNHEY, CDR2 SVGAGI, per germline. Trimming stripped 6 bases from V and 0 bases from J, with 12 bases between. The CDR3 length is 14 residues. For the CDR3, the DNA is TGTGCCAGCAGGGACAGTGTGGTCTCCTACGAGCAGTACTTC. It yields the protein CASRDSVVSYEQYF.

CDR3 protein: CASSGTGVGETQYF. The CDR3 nucleotides are TGTGCCAGCAGCGGGACAGGGGTGGGGGAGACCCAGTACTTC. The rearrangement links TRBV11-2 to TRBJ2-5; TRBD1 matches at 10 bases. CDR1 is SGHAT, CDR2 FQNNGV, per germline. This CDR3 comprises 14 residues. V was clipped by 5 bases and J by 5 bases; unmatched bases: 5.

The chain joins TRBV5-4 to TRBJ2-1, with 9 bases identical to TRBD2. J gave up 6 bases and V 1 base, and 8 bases lay outside the gene matches. Germline loops: CDR1 SGHNT, CDR2 YYREEE (reference sequence). This CDR3 spans 16 amino acids. CDR3 sequence: CASSLQAGGRANEQFF. CDR3 coding DNA: TGTGCCAGCAGCTTGCAGGCGGGGGGGCGCGCCAATGAGCAGTTCTTC.

This clone came up a few times. This chain uses TRBV6-1 with TRBJ2-7; TRBD1 matches 7 bases. The CDR3 totals 14 residues. Germline loops: CDR1 MNHNS, CDR2 SASEGT. J lost 6 bases, V lost 6 bases, and 11 bases had no gene match. The CDR3 loop is CASRNPGTAPEQYF. The CDR3 DNA is TGTGCCAGCAGGAACCCCGGGACAGCTCCCGAGCAGTACTTC.

This clone was detected a few times. The J gene is TRBJ2-7, the V gene TRBV4-1; a possible D gene is TRBD2 (6 bases). The CDR3 consists of 14 residues. Trimming took off 0 bases at V and 9 bases at J, with 15 bases between the two ends. CDR1 and CDR2 from the germline V gene are MGHRA and YSYEKL. The CDR3 is CASSQDRAGLRQYF. CDR3 in DNA: TGCGCCAGCAGCCAAGATAGGGCGGGGCTTCGGCAGTACTTC.